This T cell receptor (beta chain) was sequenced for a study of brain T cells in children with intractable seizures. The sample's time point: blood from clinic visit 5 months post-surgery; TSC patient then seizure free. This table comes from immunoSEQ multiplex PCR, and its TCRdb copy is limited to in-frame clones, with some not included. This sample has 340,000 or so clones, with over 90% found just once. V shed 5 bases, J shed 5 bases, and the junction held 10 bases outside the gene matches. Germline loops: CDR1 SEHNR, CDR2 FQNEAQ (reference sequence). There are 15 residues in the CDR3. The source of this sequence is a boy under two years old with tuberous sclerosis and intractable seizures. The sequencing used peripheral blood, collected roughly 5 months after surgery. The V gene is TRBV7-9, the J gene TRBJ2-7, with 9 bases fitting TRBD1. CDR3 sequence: CASSRIPTGGNEQYF. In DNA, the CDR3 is TGTGCCAGCAGCCGGATTCCTACAGGGGGCAACGAGCAGTACTTC.